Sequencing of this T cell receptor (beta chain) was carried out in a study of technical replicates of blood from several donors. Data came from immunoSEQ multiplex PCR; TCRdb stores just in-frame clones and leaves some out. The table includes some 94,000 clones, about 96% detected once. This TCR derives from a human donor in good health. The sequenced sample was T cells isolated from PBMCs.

Here the CDR3 reads CASRDFGQFPRNTEAFF. The CDR3 DNA is TGCGCCAGCAGAGACTTCGGCCAATTCCCCCGGAACACTGAAGCTTTCTTT. The V and J genes are TRBV5-1 and TRBJ1-1; D is undetermined. Germline V gene lookup returns CDR1 SGHRS and CDR2 YFSETQ. This CDR3 is built from 17 residues. The V end lost 5 bases, the J end lost 1 base, and 21 bases lay between the germline ends.